This T cell receptor beta chain originates from a study of T cells in Graves' hyperthyroidism and ophthalmopathy. Patients with ophthalmopathy all had a Clinical Activity Score of at least 3, a NOSPECS grade of at least 4 and duration under 3 months. Exclusion of a patient resulted from uncontrolled infection, other autoimmune disease, pregnancy or lactation. Clinical symptoms, serum thyroxine, TRAb, thyroid ultrasound and orbital computed tomography informed diagnoses. The TCR beta CDR3 regions underwent amplification using RNA transcripts as the source. Carried out on the TCR CDR3, a first-round RT-PCR used the HTBI primer set. MiXCR was run by TCRdb on the multiplex PCR reads, yielding one entry per CDR3 protein. The sample records approximately 400,000 distinct CDR3 sequences, roughly 15% being singletons. The sample consisted of blood. The sequence came from a woman aged 25 to 45 with Graves' ophthalmopathy.

CDR3 nucleotides: TGTGCCAGCAGCCGGGGGGCGACGGGCTACGAGCAGTACTTC. Protein sequence: CASSRGATGYEQYF. The V and J genes are TRBV6-1 and TRBJ2-7; a weak D match, TRBD2 (7 bases). This CDR3 region has 14 residues. Per the germline V gene, CDR1 is MNHNS and CDR2 is SASEGT. V lost 6 bases and J lost 3, with 15 bases in between.